This is a list of T cell receptor beta chains from one sample in a study of cytomegalovirus exposure and HLA in healthy donors. Clones were read by immunoSEQ multiplex PCR, and TCRdb kept only the in-frame ones, dropping some. The table has about 130,000 clones, 90% to 96% seen once; the top ten hold about 1.8%. Material: PBMCs. The receptors stem from a man between 18 and 29 years old in good health and CMV-seronegative. Both conserved end residues are part of each CDR3. Each record gives: V gene, clone size, D gene, J gene, CDR3 protein, CDR3 DNA. A D gene is named only where the DNA matches it firmly. Expanded clones are given a class, and other clones once, few, many or no size at all.

TRBV29-1	-	-	TRBJ2-5	CSVETDGAKETQYF	TGCAGCGTTGAAACCGATGGGGCAAAAGAGACCCAGTACTTC
TRBV7-2	-	TRBD2	TRBJ2-7	CASSSGGTSNYEQYF	TGTGCCAGCAGCTCCGGGGGGACTAGCAACTACGAGCAGTACTTC
TRBV7-2	-	-	TRBJ1-1	CASSLGGGGKEAFF	TGTGCCAGCAGCTTAGGAGGGGGGGGAAAAGAAGCTTTCTTT
TRBV7-3	-	-	TRBJ2-7	CASSLGASASYEQYF	TGTGCCAGCAGCTTAGGTGCTAGCGCCTCCTACGAGCAGTACTTC
TRBV30	once	-	TRBJ2-7	CAWSADSNYEQYF	TGTGCCTGGAGTGCCGACTCGAACTACGAGCAGTACTTC
TRBV19	-	-	TRBJ2-2	CASKREKDTGELFF	TGTGCCAGTAAGAGGGAGAAGGACACCGGGGAGCTGTTTTTT
TRBV5-8	-	-	TRBJ2-2	CASRRSRLVRGTGELFF	TGTGCCAGCAGACGGAGCCGACTGGTCCGGGGCACCGGGGAGCTGTTTTTT
TRBV18	once	-	TRBJ1-5	CASSIHLDQPQHF	TGTGCCAGCTCAATACACCTGGATCAGCCCCAGCATTTT
TRBV6-6	-	TRBD2	TRBJ2-7	CASSYIAGVNEQYF	TGTGCCAGCAGTTACATAGCGGGAGTCAACGAGCAGTACTTC
TRBV28	-	TRBD2	TRBJ2-7	CASSGLGATSYEQYF	TGTGCCAGCAGTGGACTAGGGGCCACCTCCTACGAGCAGTACTTC
TRBV7-9	-	TRBD1	TRBJ1-1	CAGEPGQKNTEAFF	TGTGCCGGAGAGCCGGGACAGAAGAACACTGAAGCTTTCTTT
TRBV5-1	-	TRBD1	TRBJ1-3	CASSLSGTGFGSGNTIYF	TGCGCCAGCAGCCTCTCCGGGACAGGGTTCGGCTCTGGAAACACCATATATTTT
TRBV18	-	-	TRBJ2-2	CASSPQVDFTGELFF	TGTGCCAGCTCACCACAAGTCGACTTCACCGGGGAGCTGTTTTTT
TRBV9	-	-	TRBJ1-2	CASSGGSLSANYGYTF	TGTGCCAGCAGCGGAGGGTCCCTCTCAGCTAACTATGGCTACACCTTC
TRBV7-2	-	-	TRBJ1-3	CASSSLGGGSGNTIYF	TGTGCCAGCAGCTCTTTGGGAGGGGGCTCTGGAAACACCATATATTTT
TRBV4-1	-	TRBD1	TRBJ2-7	CASSQGTGAPYEQYF	TGCGCCAGCAGCCAAGGGACAGGGGCACCCTACGAGCAGTACTTC
TRBV5-4	-	TRBD1	TRBJ2-5	CASSFQGTGRETQYF	TGTGCCAGCAGCTTTCAAGGGACAGGTCGGGAGACCCAGTACTTC
TRBV7-8	-	-	TRBJ1-2	CASSPGIYGYTF	TGTGCCAGCAGCCCGGGAATCTATGGCTACACCTTC
TRBV6-1	few	-	TRBJ1-1	CASTRFQGGTEAFF	TGTGCCAGCACCAGATTTCAGGGTGGGACTGAAGCTTTCTTT
TRBV28	-	TRBD2	TRBJ2-5	CASRSPGLAGGPPRETQYF	TGTGCCAGCAGATCCCCGGGACTAGCGGGAGGGCCACCTAGAGAGACCCAGTACTTC
TRBV11-2	-	-	TRBJ1-2	CASKGGDLYGYTF	TGTGCCAGCAAGGGAGGAGATCTATATGGCTACACCTTC
TRBV11-2	-	-	TRBJ1-4	CASSSPVTNEKLFF	TGTGCCAGCAGCTCCCCGGTGACTAATGAAAAACTGTTTTTT
TRBV10-2	-	TRBD1	TRBJ1-2	CASLGDREGYGYTF	TGCGCCAGTCTCGGGGACAGGGAAGGCTATGGCTACACCTTC
TRBV5-8	-	-	TRBJ1-1	CASPLGGKNTEAFF	TGTGCCAGCCCCCTGGGGGGGAAAAACACTGAAGCTTTCTTT
TRBV28	-	-	TRBJ2-7	CASRISGGSYEQYF	TGTGCCAGCAGAATTAGCGGAGGAAGTTACGAGCAGTACTTC
TRBV11-3	-	TRBD2	TRBJ2-4	CASSLVRLAGVDIQYF	TGTGCCAGCAGCTTAGTGAGGCTAGCGGGAGTGGACATTCAGTACTTC
TRBV5-1	-	TRBD1	TRBJ2-3	CASSLGSGTGGGTQYF	TGCGCCAGCAGCTTGGGGTCGGGGACAGGGGGCGGTACGCAGTATTTT
TRBV7-9	once	-	TRBJ2-1	CASSLSGQSYNEQFF	TGTGCCAGCAGCTTATCCGGACAGTCCTACAATGAGCAGTTCTTC
TRBV11-2	-	-	TRBJ2-7	CASSPQGRVRDYEQYF	TGTGCCAGCAGCCCACAGGGCCGGGTACGGGACTACGAGCAGTACTTC
TRBV28	-	TRBD2	TRBJ2-7	CASFRSGSSYEQYF	TGTGCCAGCTTCCGTAGCGGGAGCTCCTACGAGCAGTACTTC
TRBV7-2	-	TRBD2	TRBJ2-3	CASSSLAGVPDTQYF	TGTGCCAGCAGCTCTTTAGCGGGAGTGCCAGATACGCAGTATTTT
TRBV11-2	-	-	TRBJ2-4	CASMGPKNIQYF	TGTGCCAGCATGGGCCCCAAAAACATTCAGTACTTC
TRBV4-2	-	-	TRBJ2-7	CASSQDGQGSYEQYF	TGTGCCAGCAGCCAAGATGGGCAGGGCTCCTACGAGCAGTACTTC
TRBV29-1	-	-	TRBJ1-1	CSVEAGMSTEAFF	TGCAGCGTTGAAGCAGGGATGAGCACTGAAGCTTTCTTT
TRBV5-6	few	-	TRBJ1-1	CASSLVGDTLNTEAFF	TGTGCCAGCAGCTTGGTAGGCGACACACTGAACACTGAAGCTTTCTTT
TRBV30	-	-	TRBJ1-1	CAWRRPPGVTEAFF	TGTGCCTGGAGAAGGCCGCCAGGGGTTACTGAAGCTTTCTTT
TRBV2	-	TRBD2	TRBJ2-5	CASSPAKLAGGSRGETQYF	TGTGCCAGCTCCCCCGCCAAACTAGCGGGAGGGAGCCGGGGGGAGACCCAGTACTTC
TRBV2	-	-	TRBJ1-5	CASSGQNRNQPQHF	TGTGCCAGCAGCGGACAGAACAGAAATCAGCCCCAGCATTTT
TRBV7-2	-	-	TRBJ2-4	CASSPRGADPAKNIQYF	TGTGCCAGCAGCCCCCGCGGGGCGGACCCCGCCAAAAACATTCAGTACTTC
TRBV25-1	once	-	TRBJ1-3	CASSESGNSGNTIYF	TGTGCCAGCAGTGAGTCAGGCAACTCTGGAAACACCATATATTTT